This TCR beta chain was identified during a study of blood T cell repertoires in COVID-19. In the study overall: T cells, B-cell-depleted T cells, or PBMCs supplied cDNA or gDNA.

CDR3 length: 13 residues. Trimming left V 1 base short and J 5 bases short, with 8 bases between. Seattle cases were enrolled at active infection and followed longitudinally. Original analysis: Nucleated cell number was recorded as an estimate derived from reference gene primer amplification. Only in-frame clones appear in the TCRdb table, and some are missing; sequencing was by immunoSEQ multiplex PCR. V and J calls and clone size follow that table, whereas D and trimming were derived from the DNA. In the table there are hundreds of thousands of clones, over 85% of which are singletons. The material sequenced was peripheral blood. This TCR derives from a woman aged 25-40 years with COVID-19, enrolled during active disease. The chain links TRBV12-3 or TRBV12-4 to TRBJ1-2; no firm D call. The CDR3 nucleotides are TGTGCCAGCAGTTTAGGGCGGCCATATGGCTACACCTTC. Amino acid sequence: CASSLGRPYGYTF.